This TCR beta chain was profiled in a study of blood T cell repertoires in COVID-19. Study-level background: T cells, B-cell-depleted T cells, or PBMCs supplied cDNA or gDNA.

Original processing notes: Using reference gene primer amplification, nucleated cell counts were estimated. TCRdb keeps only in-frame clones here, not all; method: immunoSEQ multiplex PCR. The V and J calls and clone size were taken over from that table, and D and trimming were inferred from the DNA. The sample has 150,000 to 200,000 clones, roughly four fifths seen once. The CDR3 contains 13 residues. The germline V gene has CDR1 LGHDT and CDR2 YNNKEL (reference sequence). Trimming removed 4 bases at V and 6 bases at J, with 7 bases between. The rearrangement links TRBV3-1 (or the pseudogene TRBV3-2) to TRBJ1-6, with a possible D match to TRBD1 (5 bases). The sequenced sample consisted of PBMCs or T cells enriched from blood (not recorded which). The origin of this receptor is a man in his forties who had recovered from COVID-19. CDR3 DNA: TGTGCCAGCAGCCGGACATCTAATTCACCCCTCCACTTT. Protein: CASSRTSNSPLHF.